A single sample gave rise to the 7 T cell receptor beta chains below, sequenced in a study of response to subunit inactivated influenza vaccine. TCRdb re-derived calls from the RT-PCR reads in MiXCR, one entry per CDR3 protein. This table has about 500,000 distinct CDR3 sequences, 10% to 15% appearing once. The material sequenced was PBMCs from blood, taken about 40 days after vaccination. The receptors originated from a man aged 45-65 years who received an inactivated influenza vaccine.

The chain combines TRBV20-1 with TRBJ2-1; the D gene could be TRBD1 or TRBD2 (6 bases each). V lost 5 bases, J lost 8 bases, and 19 bases lay in between. Germline loops: CDR1 DFQATT, CDR2 SNEGSKA (reference sequence). The CDR3 has 14 residues. The chain's CDR3 is CSAPRPGRGDEQFF. The CDR3 DNA follows: TGCAGTGCTCCGCGACCCGGAAGGGGGGATGAGCAGTTCTTC.

The chain employs TRBV6-1 and TRBJ1-3; possibly TRBD1 for D (6 bases). V shed 2 bases and J shed 0 bases, with 11 bases lying between them. The CDR3 spans 16 residues. Germline V gives CDR1 MNHNS, CDR2 SASEGT. The CDR3 coding sequence is TGTGCCAGCAGTGAACCGGGCAGGGGCTCTGGAAACACCATATATTTT. Amino acid sequence: CASSEPGRGSGNTIYF.

This clonotype was recorded only once. The chain recombines TRBV4-3 with TRBJ2-3, with D perhaps TRBD1 or TRBD2 (6 bases each). The CDR3 covers 16 residues. Germline V CDR1 and CDR2: LGHNA, YSLEER. With 2 bases removed from V and 0 bases from J, the gap between germline ends came to 12 bases. The CDR3 reads CASSQSGAPSTDTQYF. DNA for the CDR3: TGCGCCAGCAGCCAATCGGGGGCTCCGAGCACAGATACGCAGTATTTT.

This clonotype has a handful of counts. This chain links TRBV20-1 with TRBJ2-4, with 8 bases that match TRBD2. V lost 5 bases and J lost 6; bases outside the gene matches: 6. Germline V gives CDR1 DFQATT, CDR2 SNEGSKA (reference sequence). The CDR3 has 13 residues. CDR3 sequence: CSAGGLDLNIQYF. The CDR3 DNA reads as TGCAGTGCTGGGGGACTAGATTTAAACATTCAGTACTTC.

This clonotype has more than one count but fewer than ten. The J gene is TRBJ2-1, the V gene TRBV14, with D perhaps matching TRBD1 (5 bases). The V gene lost 1 base and the J gene lost 3 bases, with 10 bases spanning the gap. CDR1 SGHDN and CDR2 FVKESK come from the germline V gene. This CDR3 is built from 15 residues. CDR3 sequence: CASSQAPDIYNEQFF. DNA for the CDR3: TGTGCCAGCAGCCAAGCCCCGGACATCTACAATGAGCAGTTCTTC.

The chain combines TRBV4-2 with TRBJ2-3; 11 bases agree with TRBD1. Trimming removed 1 base from V and 4 bases from J; junction bases left unmatched: 7. Per the germline V gene, CDR1 is LGHNA and CDR2 is YNFKEQ. The CDR3 loop spans 17 amino acids. CDR3 loop: CASSQATGTGGSDTQYF. The CDR3 DNA reads as TGTGCCAGCAGCCAAGCTACCGGGACAGGGGGTTCAGATACGCAGTATTTT.

The chain employs TRBV10-3 and TRBJ2-2, with D uncertain. The CDR3 totals 14 residues. V lost 9 bases and J lost 6, with 17 bases in between. Germline CDR1 and CDR2: ENHRY and SYGVKD. CDR3 region: CAIRSTEAPGELFF. CDR3 bases: TGTGCCATACGTTCTACGGAAGCACCCGGGGAGCTGTTTTTT.